This record covers a single TCR beta chain. In the original processing: Estimation of nucleated cell counts relied on the amplification of reference gene primers. Profiling relied on immunoSEQ multiplex PCR, and the TCRdb table lists in-frame clones only, not all of them. That table supplies the V and J calls and clone size; D and trimming were determined from the DNA. The repertoire includes some 270,000 clones, approximately 88% of them detected once, and about 2.9% sits in the top ten. The data originate from a study of blood T cell repertoires in COVID-19. Study as a whole: The United States, Italy and Spain supplied acute and convalescent COVID-19 samples.

Participants came from about two dozen US areas, aged about 18 to 89 years. The V and J ends lost 3 bases and 8 bases, in that order; junction bases with no gene match: 6. CDR3 length equals 13 residues. Germline V lookup: CDR1 SQVTM, CDR2 ANQGSEA. Sequenced sample: PBMCs or T cells enriched from blood (not recorded which). This chain connects TRBV29-1 to TRBJ2-1, with TRBD2 identical over 8 bases. This clonotype was sampled from a woman in her thirties or forties who had been exposed to COVID-19. The CDR3 nucleotides are TGCAGCGTTGACACCGGGGGGGCCCATGAGCAGTTCTTC. Translation: CSVDTGGAHEQFF.